The entry below describes one T cell receptor (beta chain). The CDR3 length is 16 residues. Germline V gives CDR1 KGHSH, CDR2 LQKENI. The V end was cut by 1 base, the J end by 6 bases, with 18 bases between. The data originate from a study of control samples from healthy donors and cancer patients. Method: immunoSEQ multiplex PCR; TCRdb's copy keeps in-frame clones and lacks some. The sample yields 140,000 to 150,000 clones, roughly 93% seen once. The sequencing input was blood. This sequence originates from a man younger than 35 in good health. The chain uses TRBV18 and TRBJ1-1; D is unclear. CDR3 DNA sequence: TGTGCCAGCTCACCACTTTCAGGCGGACCAAGTGCTGAAGCTTTCTTT. This sequence encodes CASSPLSGGPSAEAFF.